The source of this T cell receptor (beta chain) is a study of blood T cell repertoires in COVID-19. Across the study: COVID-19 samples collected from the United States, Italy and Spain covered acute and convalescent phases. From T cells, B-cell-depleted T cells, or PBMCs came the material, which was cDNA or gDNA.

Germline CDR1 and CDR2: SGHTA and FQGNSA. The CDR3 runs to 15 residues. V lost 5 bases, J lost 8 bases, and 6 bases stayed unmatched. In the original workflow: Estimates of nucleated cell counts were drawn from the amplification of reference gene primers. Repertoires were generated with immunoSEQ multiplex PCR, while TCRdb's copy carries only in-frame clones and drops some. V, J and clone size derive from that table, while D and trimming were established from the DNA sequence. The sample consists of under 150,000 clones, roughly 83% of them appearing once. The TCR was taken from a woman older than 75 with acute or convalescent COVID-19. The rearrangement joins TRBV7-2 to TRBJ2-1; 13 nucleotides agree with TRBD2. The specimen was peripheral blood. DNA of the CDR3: TGTGCCAGCAGCACTACTAGCGGGAGGGGGGATGAGCAGTTCTTC. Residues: CASSTTSGRGDEQFF.